The rows below give T cell receptor beta chains drawn from one sample of a study of OX40 agonist ivuxolimab in advanced cancers. The table came from immunoSEQ multiplex PCR; TCRdb's copy has only in-frame clones and leaves some out. The sample contains approximately 70,000 clones, 88% of which appear only once. The input for sequencing was CD4+ or CD8+ T cells sorted from blood, taken in a trial of the OX40 agonist ivuxolimab. The source of these receptors is an adult with an advanced solid tumor such as melanoma, head and neck, liver or kidney cancer. CDR3s include the opening cysteine and the closing phenylalanine or tryptophan. D genes are given only for firm matches. Clone size is stated in some rows and not others, as once, few, many or a class when expanded.

CASSLWRQGYGYTF	TGTGCCAGCAGTTTATGGCGGCAGGGATATGGCTACACCTTC	.	TRBJ1-2	TRBV28	.
CASSYTLPQGEQYF	TGTGCCAGCAGTTACACCCTACCCCAGGGCGAGCAGTACTTC	once	TRBJ2-7	TRBV6-6	.
CATGVRGEEKLFF	TGTGCCACCGGAGTTAGGGGAGAGGAAAAACTGTTTTTT	few	TRBJ1-4	TRBV18	.
CAWGQYNSPLHF	TGTGCCTGGGGACAGTATAATTCACCCCTCCACTTT	.	TRBJ1-6	TRBV30	.
CASRLTGAQGGYTF	TGTGCCAGCAGACTTACAGGGGCTCAAGGTGGCTACACCTTC	.	TRBJ1-2	TRBV6-5	TRBD1
CASRTGGEGSEQFF	TGTGCCAGTCGTACTGGTGGAGAGGGCAGTGAGCAGTTCTTC	.	TRBJ2-1	TRBV19	.
CASSLKGQGWVSPLHF	TGTGCCAGCAGCTTGAAGGGACAGGGTTGGGTTTCACCCCTCCACTTT	.	TRBJ1-6	TRBV5-5	TRBD1
CASSIGTGVGYGYTF	TGTGCCAGTAGTATAGGCACAGGGGTAGGGTATGGCTACACCTTC	.	TRBJ1-2	TRBV19	TRBD1
CASSLADFTDTQYF	TGCGCCAGCAGCTTGGCAGATTTCACAGATACGCAGTATTTT	.	TRBJ2-3	TRBV5-1	.
CASRPSLPGGIQYF	TGTGCCAGCAGACCCTCGTTACCAGGGGGCATTCAGTACTTC	.	TRBJ2-4	TRBV7-2	TRBD1
CASRGTSGVTGELFF	TGTGCCAGCAGGGGGACTAGCGGGGTTACCGGGGAGCTGTTTTTT	.	TRBJ2-2	TRBV2	TRBD2
CASSFIAGVNTGELFF	TGTGCCAGCAGCTTTATAGCAGGAGTGAACACCGGGGAGCTGTTTTTT	.	TRBJ2-2	TRBV5-4	.
CASSPLDSPLHF	TGTGCCAGCTCACCCTTAGATTCACCCCTCCACTTT	.	TRBJ1-6	TRBV18	.
CATSRTTSGVQPQHF	TGTGCCACCAGCAGAACCACCTCGGGGGTTCAGCCCCAGCATTTT	.	TRBJ1-5	TRBV15	.
CASSLGAGPGLAGTQYF	TGCGCCAGCAGCTTGGGGGCCGGTCCGGGACTAGCGGGGACCCAGTACTTC	.	TRBJ2-5	TRBV5-1	TRBD2
CASSLPGQNYNEQFF	TGTGCCAGCAGCCTACCCGGTCAGAACTACAATGAGCAGTTCTTC	once	TRBJ2-1	TRBV11-3	.
CASSLLGQPQHF	TGTGCCAGCAGTCTACTGGGTCAGCCCCAGCATTTT	.	TRBJ1-5	TRBV2	.
CASSLSPGQDAYEQYF	TGTGCCAGCAGCTTGTCTCCAGGACAGGACGCCTACGAGCAGTACTTC	.	TRBJ2-7	TRBV5-5	TRBD1
CASSLSAQGNTGELFF	TGTGCCAGCAGCTTATCCGCACAGGGGAACACCGGGGAGCTGTTTTTT	.	TRBJ2-2	TRBV7-7	.
CASTPRGGIQSEQFF	TGTGCCAGCACCCCCAGGGGGGGGATACAGAGTGAGCAGTTCTTC	.	TRBJ2-1	TRBV5-4	.
CASTLEGTFSGANVLTF	TGCGCCAGCACGCTAGAGGGGACTTTTTCTGGGGCCAACGTCCTGACTTTC	.	TRBJ2-6	TRBV5-1	.
CASRPGQQYGYTF	TGTGCCAGCAGACCCGGACAGCAATATGGCTACACCTTC	.	TRBJ1-2	TRBV6-5	.
CATAEANTGELFF	TGTGCCACGGCGGAAGCGAACACCGGGGAGCTGTTTTTT	.	TRBJ2-2	TRBV15	.
CASSPEGFYGYTF	TGCGCCAGCAGCCCCGAAGGTTTCTATGGCTACACCTTC	.	TRBJ1-2	TRBV5-1	.
CASSVGAWTGKATEAFF	TGTGCCAGCAGCGTAGGGGCGTGGACGGGGAAGGCCACTGAAGCTTTCTTT	.	TRBJ1-1	TRBV9	.
CATATSGGGKETQYF	TGTGCCACAGCCACCAGCGGGGGAGGGAAGGAGACCCAGTACTTC	once	TRBJ2-5	TRBV10-3	TRBD2
CASTKLAGGRHNEQFF	TGCGCCAGCACTAAGCTAGCGGGGGGGCGCCACAATGAGCAGTTCTTC	.	TRBJ2-1	TRBV10-1	TRBD2
CASSVPAVGETQYF	TGTGCCAGCAGCGTACCCGCGGTAGGGGAGACCCAGTACTTC	.	TRBJ2-5	TRBV9	.
CASSPGSKNTEAFF	TGTGCCAGCTCACCGGGGTCCAAGAACACTGAAGCTTTCTTT	.	TRBJ1-1	TRBV18	.
CASSLVLAGAEDTQYF	TGCGCCAGCAGCTTGGTCTTAGCGGGGGCCGAGGATACGCAGTATTTT	.	TRBJ2-3	TRBV5-1	TRBD2
CASSEGRGGSTDTQYF	TGTGCCAGCAGTGAGGGGCGGGGGGGTAGCACAGATACGCAGTATTTT	once	TRBJ2-3	TRBV2	TRBD2
CASRRAPVNTEAFF	TGTGCCAGCAGACGAGCACCAGTGAACACTGAAGCTTTCTTT	.	TRBJ1-1	TRBV7-3	.
CASSLGQTEDEQYF	TGCGCCAGCAGCTTGGGACAGACAGAGGACGAGCAGTACTTC	.	TRBJ2-7	TRBV5-1	.
CASRSTFLSGNTIYF	TGTGCCAGTAGGTCGACATTCCTCTCTGGAAACACCATATATTTT	.	TRBJ1-3	TRBV19	.
CASSSGGSRRGYTF	TGTGCCAGCAGCTCCGGGGGTAGTCGTAGAGGCTACACCTTC	once	TRBJ1-2	TRBV28	.
CASSTGRQGRTAFF	TGCGCCAGCAGCACCGGGCGGCAGGGGAGAACAGCTTTCTTT	.	TRBJ1-1	TRBV4-1	.
CATSRDPGFIYEQYF	TGTGCCACCAGCAGAGATCCTGGATTTATCTACGAGCAGTACTTC	.	TRBJ2-7	TRBV15	.
CASSLRGLVGADGPKPIEAFF	TGTGCTAGCAGCTTACGAGGGCTGGTGGGGGCTGACGGCCCGAAACCTATCGAAGCTTTCTTT	.	TRBJ1-1	TRBV7-7	.
CASSSVRSGKLFF	TGTGCCAGCAGCTCAGTGAGGTCGGGAAAACTGTTTTTT	.	TRBJ1-4	TRBV7-2	.
CASSLMGETQYF	TGTGCCAGCAGCTTAATGGGAGAGACCCAGTACTTC	.	TRBJ2-5	TRBV7-2	.